The entry below describes one T cell receptor (beta chain). In its sample, this clone was seen many times. Its recognized antigen is unknown. One base away there is no much larger clone; base qualities are not given. This record comes from a study of metastatic and nonmetastatic thyroid tumors (dated by TCRdb to the early 2020s). Notes on the research overall: Repertoires were compared across peripheral blood and tumor or nodule tissue samples from malignant and benign thyroid patients. The study at large found these results: In both blood and tumor samples, malignant tumors were reported to have significantly higher TCR beta diversity than benign nodules.

Libraries were prepared through PCR. The sequencing machine was an Illumina HiSeq 4000. High-throughput sequencing was used to profile the TCR beta-chain CDR3 region of every patient. As for the original processing: The researchers built a classifier to tell apart papillary thyroid cancer patients with distant metastasis, based on CDR3 differences among clinicopathological groups. Repertoire diversity was assessed with the Shannon index, and tumor-blood repertoire similarity with the Morisita-Horn index. Clones were called with MiXCR by TCRdb after fastp trimmed the public reads at Q25, and only in-frame beta chains were retained. These V and J calls originate from TCRdb's pipeline instead of the authors' own analysis. The sample profile shows fewer than 35,000 clones; 10% to 13% of them were found once. Approximately 16% of the sample rests with the top ten. None of the patients had been given any treatment before thyroid surgery. Patient clinical samples collected from about 2011 to 2018 were retrospectively analysed using T-cell receptor beta sequencing.

V was cut back by 3 bases and J by 7 bases, leaving a gap of 16 bases between them. CDR1 and CDR2, per the germline V gene (reference sequence), are LGHDT and YNNKEL. From the cysteine up to the phenylalanine, the CDR3 has a length of 15 residues. Only the CDR3 part of the read is kept: 45 bases, read in frame from the first base. The material sequenced was blood. The chain joins TRBV3-1 to TRBJ2-1, with the D gene call left open. The receptor's source is a female donor with papillary thyroid cancer or a benign thyroid nodule (not recorded which). Some clones in this sample may be carry-over from other donors' samples. The CDR3 corresponds to CASSHLSRATNEQFF. The DNA sequence is as follows: TGTGCCAGCAGCCATCTTTCTAGGGCGACTAATGAGCAGTTCTTC.